One TCR beta chain is described in this entry. Its antigen is not identified. This specimen belongs to a study of cytotoxic CD8 clonotypes in ibrutinib-treated CLL. The study's findings and limits: Baseline levels of clonality went above those of age-matched healthy donors and moved with circulating CD8+ T-cell counts. Whereas clonality rose at ibrutinib response, it declined toward baseline at progression.

Produced via immunoSEQ multiplex PCR; TCRdb's table is partial and in-frame only. This repertoire shows tens of thousands of clones, around four fifths found once; its top ten account for about 20%. Germline trimming cut 6 bases from V and 4 bases from J; bases unmatched to any gene: 10. This CDR3 has 16 amino acids. CDR1 SNHLY and CDR2 FYNNEI come from the germline V gene. The source is a human donor with chronic lymphocytic leukemia. The sequencing used PBMCs, collected after 24 months of ibrutinib treatment. The chain couples TRBV2 to TRBJ2-7; 12 bases align to TRBD1. In nucleotides, the CDR3 is TGTGCCAGCAGCCAAACTACGGGACAGGGGGCTTACGAGCAGTACTTC. Protein sequence: CASSQTTGQGAYEQYF.